The clone carrying this T cell receptor (beta chain) appeared a single time. Germline CDR1 SEHNR, CDR2 FQNEAQ (reference sequence). The V segment lost 3 bases and the J segment 7 bases; nucleotides outside the gene matches: 4. The CDR3 sequence is 14 residues long. The data stem from a study of T cell responses to AZD1222 COVID-19 vaccine. The method was immunoSEQ multiplex PCR; TCRdb's version includes in-frame clones alone and lacks a portion of them. This table holds about 81,000 clones, around 90% found once. This specimen consisted of peripheral blood, obtained 28 days after the second AZD1222 dose. V usage is TRBV7-9 and J usage is TRBJ2-1; 9 nucleotides align to TRBD1. This TCR came from an adult who received the AZD1222 COVID-19 vaccine. The CDR3 reads CASSLGTGWNEQFF. CDR3 sequence (DNA): TGTGCCAGCAGCTTGGGGACAGGGTGGAATGAGCAGTTCTTC.